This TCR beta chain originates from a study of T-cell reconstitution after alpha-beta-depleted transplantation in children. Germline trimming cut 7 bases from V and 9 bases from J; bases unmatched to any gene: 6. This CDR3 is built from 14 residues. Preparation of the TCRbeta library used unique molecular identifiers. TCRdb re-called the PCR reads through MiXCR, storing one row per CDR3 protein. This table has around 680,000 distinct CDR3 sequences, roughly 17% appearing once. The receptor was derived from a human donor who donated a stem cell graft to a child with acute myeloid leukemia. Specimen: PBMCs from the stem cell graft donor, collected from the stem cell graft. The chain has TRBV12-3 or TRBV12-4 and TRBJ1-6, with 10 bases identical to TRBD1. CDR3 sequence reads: CASTPGQGSSPLHF. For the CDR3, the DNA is TGTGCCAGCACCCCGGGACAGGGGAGTTCACCCCTCCACTTT.